A selection of T cell receptor beta chains follows, all from one sample in a study of metastatic and nonmetastatic thyroid tumors. Via MiXCR, TCRdb re-called the PCR reads. The sample includes around 40,000 clones, approximately 13% of them seen just once. Sequencing was done on a sample of blood. The source of these receptors is a female donor with papillary thyroid cancer or a benign thyroid nodule (not recorded which). Some clones in this sample may be carry-over from other donors' samples. Each CDR3 is given with its conserved first and last residue. Each record gives: CDR3 DNA, CDR3 protein, D gene, clone size, V gene, J gene. D genes are given only for firm matches. Size tells how often a clone was seen (once, few, many) or the class of an expanded clone, and some rows leave it out.

TGTGCAAGCAGTGCTTACCGGGAAGACTACGAGCAGTACTTC	CASSAYREDYEQYF	-	few	TRBV25-1	TRBJ2-7
TGTGCCAGCAGCCGGGGGGCTAACACAGATACGCAGTATTTT	CASSRGANTDTQYF	-	-	TRBV7-2	TRBJ2-3
TGTGCCAGTAGTATTGGGGTCGGGGGTGAAGCTTTCTTT	CASSIGVGGEAFF	-	many	TRBV19	TRBJ1-1
TGTGCCAGCAGCTCAAGAGCGGGAAGGGTCAATGAGCAGTTCTTC	CASSSRAGRVNEQFF	TRBD2	many	TRBV5-5	TRBJ2-1
TGTGCCACCAGGGGTGGTGGCTATGGCTACACCTTC	CATRGGGYGYTF	-	many	TRBV24-1	TRBJ1-2
TGTGCCACCAAACTGACCGGGACTATTAACTACGAGCAGTACTTC	CATKLTGTINYEQYF	TRBD2	many	TRBV2	TRBJ2-7
TGTGCCAGCAGCACTCGGACGGCCTCCTACGAGCAGTACTTC	CASSTRTASYEQYF	-	many	TRBV5-4	TRBJ2-7
TGTGTCAGCACCGACAGGGGCTTTACTACCTACGAGCAGTACTTC	CVSTDRGFTTYEQYF	TRBD1	-	TRBV6-1	TRBJ2-7
TGCGCCAGCAGCTTAGGGACTGCCTACAATGAGCAGTTCTTC	CASSLGTAYNEQFF	-	few	TRBV5-1	TRBJ2-1
TGTGCCAGCAGTTTGGGAGGGTCCTATAATTCACCCCTCCACTTT	CASSLGGSYNSPLHF	-	many	TRBV12-3/TRBV12-4	TRBJ1-6
TGTGCCATCAGTACAGGTTGCTATGGCTACACCTTC	CAISTGCYGYTF	-	-	TRBV6-1	TRBJ1-2
TGTGCCAGCAGTTTATGGCGGGGCTACACCTTC	CASSLWRGYTF	-	few	TRBV28	TRBJ1-2
TGTGCCAACGGCCTCCCTTTAGAGACTACCCAGTACTTC	CANGLPLETTQYF	-	-	TRBV7-9	TRBJ2-5
TGTGCCAGCAGTTACGGTGCCCTAACAGGGGGCAATGAGCTGTTCTTC	CASSYGALTGGNELFF	TRBD1	-	TRBV6-9	TRBJ2-1